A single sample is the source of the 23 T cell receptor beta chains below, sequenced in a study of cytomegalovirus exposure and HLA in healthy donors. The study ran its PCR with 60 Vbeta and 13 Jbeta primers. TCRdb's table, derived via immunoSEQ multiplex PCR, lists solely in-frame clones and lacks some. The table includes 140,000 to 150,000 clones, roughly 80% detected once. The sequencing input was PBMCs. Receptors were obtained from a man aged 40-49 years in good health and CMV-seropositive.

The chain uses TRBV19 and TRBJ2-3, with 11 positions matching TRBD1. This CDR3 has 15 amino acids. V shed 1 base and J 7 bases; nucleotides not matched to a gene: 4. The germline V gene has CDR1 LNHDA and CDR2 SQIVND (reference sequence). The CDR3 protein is CASSIGTGGAYTQYF. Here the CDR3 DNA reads TGTGCCAGTAGTATAGGGACAGGGGGCGCCTATACGCAGTATTTT.

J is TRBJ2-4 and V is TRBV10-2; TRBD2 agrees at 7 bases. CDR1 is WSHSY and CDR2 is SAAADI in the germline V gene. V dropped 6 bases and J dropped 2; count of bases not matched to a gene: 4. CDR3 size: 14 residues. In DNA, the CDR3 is TGCGCCAGCAGCGTAGCGGGTTCCAAAAACATTCAGTACTTC. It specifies CASSVAGSKNIQYF.

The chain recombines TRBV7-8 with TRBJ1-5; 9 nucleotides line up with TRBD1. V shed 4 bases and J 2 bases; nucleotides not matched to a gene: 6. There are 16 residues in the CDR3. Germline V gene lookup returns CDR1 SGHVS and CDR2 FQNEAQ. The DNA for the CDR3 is TGTGCCAGCAGCTCGCCGGACAGGGGCGGCAATCAGCCCCAGCATTTT. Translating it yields CASSSPDRGGNQPQHF.

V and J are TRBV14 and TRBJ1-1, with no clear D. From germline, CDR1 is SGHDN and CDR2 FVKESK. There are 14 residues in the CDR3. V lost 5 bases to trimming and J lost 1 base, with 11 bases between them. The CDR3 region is CASSKVLRNTEAFF. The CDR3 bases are TGTGCCAGCAGCAAAGTACTAAGGAACACTGAAGCTTTCTTT.

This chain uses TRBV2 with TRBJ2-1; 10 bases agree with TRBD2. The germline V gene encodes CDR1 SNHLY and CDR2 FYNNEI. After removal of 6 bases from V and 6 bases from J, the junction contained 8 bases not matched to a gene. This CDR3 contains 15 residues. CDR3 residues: CASRDGLAAGNEQFF. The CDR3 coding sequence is TGTGCCAGCAGGGATGGACTAGCGGCGGGCAATGAGCAGTTCTTC.

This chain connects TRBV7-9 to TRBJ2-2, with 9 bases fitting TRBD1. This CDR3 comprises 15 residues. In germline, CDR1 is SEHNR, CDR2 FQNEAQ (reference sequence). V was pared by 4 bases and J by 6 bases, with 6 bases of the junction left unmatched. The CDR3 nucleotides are TGTGCCAGCAGCTCGCTACAGGGGGCAGCCGGGGAGCTGTTTTTT. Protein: CASSSLQGAAGELFF.

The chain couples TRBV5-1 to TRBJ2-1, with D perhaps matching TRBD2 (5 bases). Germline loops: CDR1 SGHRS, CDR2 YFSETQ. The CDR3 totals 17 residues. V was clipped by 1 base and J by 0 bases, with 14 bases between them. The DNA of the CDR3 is TGCGCCAGCAGCTTGTTCACGGGAAGGAGCTCCTACAATGAGCAGTTCTTC. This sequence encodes CASSLFTGRSSYNEQFF.

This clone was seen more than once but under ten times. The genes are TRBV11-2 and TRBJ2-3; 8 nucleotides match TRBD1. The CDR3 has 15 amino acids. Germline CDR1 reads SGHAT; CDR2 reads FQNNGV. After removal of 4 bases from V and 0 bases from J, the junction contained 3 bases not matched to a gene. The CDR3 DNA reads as TGTGCCAGCAGCTCGCGGACAGGGAGCACAGATACGCAGTATTTT. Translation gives CASSSRTGSTDTQYF.

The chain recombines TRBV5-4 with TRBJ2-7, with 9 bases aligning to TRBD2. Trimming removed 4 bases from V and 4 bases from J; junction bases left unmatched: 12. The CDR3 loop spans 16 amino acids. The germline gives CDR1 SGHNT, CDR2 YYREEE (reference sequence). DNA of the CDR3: TGTGCCAGCAGCGGAACGAAGGGACTAGCACAATACGAGCAGTACTTC. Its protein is CASSGTKGLAQYEQYF.

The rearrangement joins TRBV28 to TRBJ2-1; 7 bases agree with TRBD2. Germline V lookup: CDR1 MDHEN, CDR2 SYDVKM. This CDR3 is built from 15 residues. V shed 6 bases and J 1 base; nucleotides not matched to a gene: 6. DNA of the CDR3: TGTGCCAGCAGGTCCGGGACTAAATCCTACAATGAGCAGTTCTTC. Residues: CASRSGTKSYNEQFF.

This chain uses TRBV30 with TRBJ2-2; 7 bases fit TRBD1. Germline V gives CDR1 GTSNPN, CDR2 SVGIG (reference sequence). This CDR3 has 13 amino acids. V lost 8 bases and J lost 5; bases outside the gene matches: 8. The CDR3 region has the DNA TGTGCCGGGTCGGGACAGTTAACCGGGGAGCTGTTTTTT. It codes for CAGSGQLTGELFF.

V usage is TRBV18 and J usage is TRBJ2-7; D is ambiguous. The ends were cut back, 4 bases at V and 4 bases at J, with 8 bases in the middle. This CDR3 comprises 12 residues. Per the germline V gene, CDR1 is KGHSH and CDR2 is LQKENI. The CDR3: CASSLEKYEQYF. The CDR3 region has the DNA TGTGCCAGCTCACTAGAAAAGTACGAGCAGTACTTC.

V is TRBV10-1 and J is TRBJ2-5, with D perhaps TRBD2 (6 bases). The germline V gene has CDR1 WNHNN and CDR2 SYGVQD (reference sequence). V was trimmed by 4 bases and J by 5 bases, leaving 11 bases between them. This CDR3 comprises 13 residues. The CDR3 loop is CASSVGAGETQYF. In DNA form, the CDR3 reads TGCGCCAGCAGTGTGGGAGCGGGTGAGACCCAGTACTTC.

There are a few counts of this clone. This chain's CDR3 is CASTLGVGGPDYNEQFF. CDR3 in DNA: TGTGCCAGCACCCTAGGGGTGGGAGGGCCTGACTACAATGAGCAGTTCTTC. The chain combines TRBV9 with TRBJ2-1; 7 bases align to TRBD2. The CDR3 spans 17 residues. Unmatched junction bases numbered 15, after V lost 6 bases and J lost 3 bases. Germline CDR1 is SGDLS and CDR2 is YYNGEE.

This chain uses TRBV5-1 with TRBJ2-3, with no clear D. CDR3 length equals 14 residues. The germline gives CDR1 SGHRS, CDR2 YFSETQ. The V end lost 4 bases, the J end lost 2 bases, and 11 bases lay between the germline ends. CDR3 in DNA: TGCGCCAGCAGCCCTCCCCAAGCCACAGATACGCAGTATTTT. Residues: CASSPPQATDTQYF.

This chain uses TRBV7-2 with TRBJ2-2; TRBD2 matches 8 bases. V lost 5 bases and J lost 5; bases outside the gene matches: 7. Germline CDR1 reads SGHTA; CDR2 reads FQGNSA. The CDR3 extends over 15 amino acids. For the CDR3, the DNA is TGTGCCAGCAGCGGGGGTAGCGGGACTACCGGGGAGCTGTTTTTT. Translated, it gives CASSGGSGTTGELFF.

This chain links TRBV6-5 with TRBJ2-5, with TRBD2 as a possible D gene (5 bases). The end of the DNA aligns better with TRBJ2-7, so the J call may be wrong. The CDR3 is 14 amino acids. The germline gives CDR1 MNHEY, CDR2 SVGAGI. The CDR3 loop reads CASSYGGLLYEQYF. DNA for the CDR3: TGTGCCAGCAGTTACGGTGGACTGCTCTACGAGCAGTACTTC.

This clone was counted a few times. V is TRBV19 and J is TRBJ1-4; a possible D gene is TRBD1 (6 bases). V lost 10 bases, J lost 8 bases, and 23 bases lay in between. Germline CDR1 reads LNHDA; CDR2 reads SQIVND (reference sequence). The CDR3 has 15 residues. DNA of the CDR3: TGTGCCACCCAAGCCAGGGGCGAGGTGGTCGAAAAACTGTTTTTT. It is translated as CATQARGEVVEKLFF.

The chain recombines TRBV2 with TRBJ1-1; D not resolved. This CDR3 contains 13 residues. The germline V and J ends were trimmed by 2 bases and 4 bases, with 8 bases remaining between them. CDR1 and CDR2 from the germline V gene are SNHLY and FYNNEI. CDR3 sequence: CASSELGSTEAFF. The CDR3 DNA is TGTGCCAGCAGTGAATTGGGGAGCACTGAAGCTTTCTTT.

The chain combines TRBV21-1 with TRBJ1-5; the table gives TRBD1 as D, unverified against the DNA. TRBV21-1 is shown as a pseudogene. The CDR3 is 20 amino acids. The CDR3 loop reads CASSKVGQKAGCLSNQPQHF. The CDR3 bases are TGTGCCAGCAGCAAAGTAGGTCAGAAGGCAGGGTGTTTGAGCAATCAGCCCCAGCATTTT.

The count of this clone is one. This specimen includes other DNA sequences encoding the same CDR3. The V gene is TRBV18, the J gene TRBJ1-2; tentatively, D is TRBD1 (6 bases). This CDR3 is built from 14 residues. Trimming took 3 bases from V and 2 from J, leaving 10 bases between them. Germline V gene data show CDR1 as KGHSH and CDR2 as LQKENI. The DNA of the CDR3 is TGTGCCAGCTCACCTAGACAGGAGAACTATGGCTACACCTTC. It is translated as CASSPRQENYGYTF.

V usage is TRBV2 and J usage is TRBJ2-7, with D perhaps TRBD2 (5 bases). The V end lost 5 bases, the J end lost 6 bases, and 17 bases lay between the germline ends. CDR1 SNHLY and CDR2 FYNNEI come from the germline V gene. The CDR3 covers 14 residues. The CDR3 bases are TGTGCCAGCAGTCCCTCGGAGGTAGCACGCGAGCAGTACTTC. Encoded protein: CASSPSEVAREQYF.

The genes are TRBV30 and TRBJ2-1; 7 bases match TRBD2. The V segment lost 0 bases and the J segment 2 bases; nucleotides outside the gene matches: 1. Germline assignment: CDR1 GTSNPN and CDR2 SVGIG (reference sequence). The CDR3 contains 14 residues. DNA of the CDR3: TGTGCCTGGAGTGTAGGACTAGCCTACAATGAGCAGTTCTTC. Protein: CAWSVGLAYNEQFF.